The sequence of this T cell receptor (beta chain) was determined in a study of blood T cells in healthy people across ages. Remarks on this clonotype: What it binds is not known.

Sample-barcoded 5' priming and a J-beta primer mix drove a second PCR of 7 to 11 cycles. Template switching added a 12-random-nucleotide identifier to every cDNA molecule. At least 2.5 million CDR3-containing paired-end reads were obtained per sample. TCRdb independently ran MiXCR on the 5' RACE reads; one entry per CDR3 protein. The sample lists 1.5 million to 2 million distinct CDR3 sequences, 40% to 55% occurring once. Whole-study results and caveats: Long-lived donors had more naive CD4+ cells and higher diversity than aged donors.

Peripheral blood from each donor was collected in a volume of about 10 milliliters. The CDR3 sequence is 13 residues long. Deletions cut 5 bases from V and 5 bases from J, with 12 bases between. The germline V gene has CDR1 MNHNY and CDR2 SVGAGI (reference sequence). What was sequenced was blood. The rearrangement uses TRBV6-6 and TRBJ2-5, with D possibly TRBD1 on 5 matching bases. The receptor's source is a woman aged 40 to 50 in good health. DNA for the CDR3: TGTGCCAGCAGTCTCGGACACTGGGAGACCCAGTACTTC. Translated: CASSLGHWETQYF.